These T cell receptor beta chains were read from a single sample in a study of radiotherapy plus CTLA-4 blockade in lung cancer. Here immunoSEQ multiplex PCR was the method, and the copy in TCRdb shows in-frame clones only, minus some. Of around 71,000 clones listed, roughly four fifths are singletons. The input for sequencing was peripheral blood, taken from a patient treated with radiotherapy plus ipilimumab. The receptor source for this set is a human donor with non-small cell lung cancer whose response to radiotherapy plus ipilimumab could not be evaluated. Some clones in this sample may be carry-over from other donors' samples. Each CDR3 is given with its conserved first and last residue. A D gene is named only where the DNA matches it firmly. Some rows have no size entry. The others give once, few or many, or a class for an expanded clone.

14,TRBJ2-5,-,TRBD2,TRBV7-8,TGTGCCAGCAGCTTATTGGGGGGGTGGAAGACCCAGTACTTC,CASSLLGGWKTQYF
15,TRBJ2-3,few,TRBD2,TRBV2,TGTGCCACCCCAACGGGACTAGCGGGAGGAGATACGCAGTATTTT,CATPTGLAGGDTQYF
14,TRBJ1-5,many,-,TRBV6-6,TGTGCCAGCAGACCGACCAGGGAAAGACAGCCCCAGCATTTT,CASRPTRERQPQHF
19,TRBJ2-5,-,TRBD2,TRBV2,TGTGCCAGCAGTGTCGTCGGACTAGCGGGGGCCCCGTACCAAGAGACCCAGTACTTC,CASSVVGLAGAPYQETQYF
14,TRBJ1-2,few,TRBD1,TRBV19,TGTGCCAGTAACTCTGACAGGGGGCGTGGTGGCTACACCTTC,CASNSDRGRGGYTF
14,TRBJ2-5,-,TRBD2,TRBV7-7,TGTGCTAGCAGTTCCGGGACTAGCGGGGAGACCCAGTACTTC,CASSSGTSGETQYF
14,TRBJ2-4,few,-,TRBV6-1,TGTGCCAGCAGGGAGCCTGGGGCCAAAAACATTCAGTACTTC,CASREPGAKNIQYF
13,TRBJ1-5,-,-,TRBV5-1,TGCGCCAGCAGCTTACAGGGTGAGGAGCCCCAGCATTTT,CASSLQGEEPQHF
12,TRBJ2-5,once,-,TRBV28,TGTGCCAGCATGTGGGCCGGGGGGACCCAGTACTTC,CASMWAGGTQYF
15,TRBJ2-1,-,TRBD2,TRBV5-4,TGTGCCAGCAGCCTAGCTGGGGGGGGGTACAATGAGCAGTTCTTC,CASSLAGGGYNEQFF
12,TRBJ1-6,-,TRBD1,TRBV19,TGTGCCAGCCGGGACAGTAATTCACCCCTCCACTTT,CASRDSNSPLHF
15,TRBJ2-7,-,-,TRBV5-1,TGCGCCAGCAGCTTAGGACGGGGTGTCTCCTACGAGCAGTACTTC,CASSLGRGVSYEQYF
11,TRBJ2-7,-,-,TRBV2,TGTGCCAGCAGTTCCCTTATGGAGCAGTACTTC,CASSSLMEQYF
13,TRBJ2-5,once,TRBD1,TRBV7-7,TGTGCTAGCAGCCGGACAGGGCAAGAGACCCAGTACTTC,CASSRTGQETQYF
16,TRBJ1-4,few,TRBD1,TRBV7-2,TGTGCCAGCAGCTTAACGGGACAGAGACTCGAAGAAAAACTGTTTTTT,CASSLTGQRLEEKLFF
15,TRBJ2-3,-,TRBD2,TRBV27,TGTGCCAGCAGACTAGCGGGGGCTCTCACAGATACGCAGTATTTT,CASRLAGALTDTQYF
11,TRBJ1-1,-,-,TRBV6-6,TGTGCCAGCAGTCCCGGGTCGAGGGCTTTCTTT,CASSPGSRAFF
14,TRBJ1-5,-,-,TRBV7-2,TGTGCCAGCAGTCCAGCCTCCCGGGGGCAGCCCCAGCATTTT,CASSPASRGQPQHF
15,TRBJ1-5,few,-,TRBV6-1,TGTGCCAGCAGTTCACAGGACAATAGCAATCAGCCCCAGCATTTT,CASSSQDNSNQPQHF
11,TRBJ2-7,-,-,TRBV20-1,TGCAGTTTCGGTGCAACCTACGAGCAGTACTTC,CSFGATYEQYF
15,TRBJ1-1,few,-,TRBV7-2,TGTGCCAGCAGCTATACAGGGCCGCTGAACACTGAAGCTTTCTTT,CASSYTGPLNTEAFF
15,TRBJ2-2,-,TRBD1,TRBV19,TGTGCCAGTAGTATCGTGGAGGGGGGACAGGGAGTGGTGTTTTTT,CASSIVEGGQGVVFF
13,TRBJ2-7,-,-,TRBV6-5,TGTGCCAGCAGCCCGACAGGGAGGAGCGAGCAGTACTTC,CASSPTGRSEQYF
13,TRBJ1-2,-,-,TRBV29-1,TGCAGCGTTGAAGATAAGCCCTCATATGGCTACACCTTC,CSVEDKPSYGYTF
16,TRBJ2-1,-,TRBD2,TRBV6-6,TGTGCCAGCAGTCCACCTAGCGGGGGAGCTTACAATGAGCAGTTCTTC,CASSPPSGGAYNEQFF
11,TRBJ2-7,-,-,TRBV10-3,TGTGCCATCAGTCAGGGATACGAGCAGTACTTC,CAISQGYEQYF
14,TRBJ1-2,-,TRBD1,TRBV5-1,TGCGCCAGCAGCTTTGAAGGGACAGGGATAGGCTACACCTTC,CASSFEGTGIGYTF
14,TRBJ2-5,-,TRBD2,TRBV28,TGTGCCAGCAAACTAGCGGGGGGGCCGGGTGAGCAGTACTTC,CASKLAGGPGEQYF
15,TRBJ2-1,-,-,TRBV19,TGTGCCAGTAGGCGGGGCTTGAGCTCCTACAATGAGCAGTTCTTC,CASRRGLSSYNEQFF
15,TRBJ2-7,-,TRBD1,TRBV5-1,TGCGCCAGCAGCTTGGCCGTTGGACAGGGTTACGAGCAGTACTTC,CASSLAVGQGYEQYF
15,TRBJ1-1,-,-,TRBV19,TGTGCCAGTAGTACGTGGGGCAGGGAGGGCACTGAAGCTTTCTTT,CASSTWGREGTEAFF